This section outlines one TCR beta chain sequence together with its context. This sample is drawn from a study of control samples from healthy donors and cancer patients. Only in-frame clones appear in the TCRdb table, and some are missing; sequencing was by immunoSEQ multiplex PCR. This sample has about 160,000 clones, with 90% to 95% found just once. Germline assignment: CDR1 SQVTM and CDR2 ANQGSEA. This CDR3 comprises 13 residues. V dropped 4 bases and J dropped 3 bases, with 13 bases sitting between them. Sequenced input: blood. This rearrangement joins TRBV29-1 to TRBJ2-7; D may be TRBD1 or TRBD2 (5 bases each). This clonotype was obtained from a woman under 40 in good health. The DNA of the CDR3 is TGCAGCGTTGCGGGACGGAATTTCTACGAGCAGTACTTC. This translates into CSVAGRNFYEQYF.